What follows describes a single T cell receptor (beta chain). The antigen is not known. Genomic DNA from each subset was divided evenly over several immunoSEQ plates. Clones were sequenced by immunoSEQ multiplex PCR, and TCRdb holds only the in-frame ones, with some missing. The sample yields around 940,000 clones, approximately 80% seen once. Within Nashville, Tennessee resided all donors, each a Caucasian adult. From germline, CDR1 is LGHNT and CDR2 FRNRAP. The CDR3 extends over 14 amino acids. Deletions cut 7 bases from V and 3 bases from J, with 15 bases between. These data are taken from a study of shared clonotypes between healthy human individuals. About the research overall: Three CD4 naive, three CD4 memory, two CD8 naive and one CD8 memory plate were used per donor. The study, taken as a whole, reports: All-four-donor shared clonotypes had higher generation probabilities than non-shared clonotypes did.

The chain joins TRBV12-5 to TRBJ2-5; a possible D gene is TRBD1 (6 bases). The TCR originated in a man aged 18-30 years in good health. Sample: memory CD4+ T cells sorted from blood. Subset meaning: CD45RA-negative fraction. CDR3 nucleotide sequence: TGTGCTAGTGCTCGACCAGGGGCCGAAGAGACCCAGTACTTC. This translates into CASARPGAEETQYF.